What follows describes a single T cell receptor beta chain. The antigen is undetermined. The study ran its PCR with 60 Vbeta and 13 Jbeta primers. TCRdb's copy holds only in-frame clones and misses some; the assay was immunoSEQ multiplex PCR. The table records 150,000 to 200,000 clones, around 74% of them present only once. The sample comes from a study of cytomegalovirus exposure and HLA in healthy donors. Study outcomes and limitations: A later analysis appeared to link common viral pathogens to several of the most significant clusters. One variant, a missense change in DCLRE1C, was linked in a later analysis to TCR beta V- and J-gene trimming.

V lost 3 bases, J lost 1 base, and 16 bases stayed unmatched. Germline CDR1 is SGDLS and CDR2 is YYNGEE. There are 19 residues in the CDR3. The rearrangement uses TRBV9 and TRBJ1-1, with 9 bases lining up with TRBD1. The sequence derives from a female donor in good health and CMV-seronegative. The specimen sequenced was PBMCs. The CDR3 DNA sequence: TGTGCCAGCAGCGCGCCTCTAGGTATCGGGGACAGGGCGAACACTGAAGCTTTCTTT. Translating gives CASSAPLGIGDRANTEAFF.